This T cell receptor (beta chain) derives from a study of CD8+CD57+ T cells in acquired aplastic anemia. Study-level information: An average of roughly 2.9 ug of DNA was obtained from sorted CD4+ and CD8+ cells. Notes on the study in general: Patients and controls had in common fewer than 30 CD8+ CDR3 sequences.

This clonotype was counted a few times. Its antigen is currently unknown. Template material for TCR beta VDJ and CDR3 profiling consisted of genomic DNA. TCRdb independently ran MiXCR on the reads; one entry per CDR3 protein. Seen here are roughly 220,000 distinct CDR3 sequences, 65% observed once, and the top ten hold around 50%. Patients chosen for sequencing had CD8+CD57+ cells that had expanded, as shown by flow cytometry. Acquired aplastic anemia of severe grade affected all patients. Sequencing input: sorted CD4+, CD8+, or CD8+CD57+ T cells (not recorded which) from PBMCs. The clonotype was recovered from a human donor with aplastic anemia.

The CDR3 region is CSARDLLAGGEQYF. CDR3 nucleotide sequence: TGCAGTGCTAGAGATCTACTAGCGGGAGGCGAACAGTACTTC. The rearrangement joins TRBV20-1 to TRBJ2-7; 12 bases match TRBD2. The CDR3 has 14 amino acids. Germline V gene data show CDR1 as DFQATT and CDR2 as SNEGSKA (reference sequence). Trimming cost V 0 bases and J 10 bases; bases outside gene matches: 7.